These 22 T cell receptor beta chains were all obtained from the same sample, sequenced in a study of cytomegalovirus exposure and HLA in healthy donors (dated by TCRdb to the late 2010s). The library was built by means of the immunoSEQ multiplex PCR assay. The multiplex PCR relied on a mix of 60 forward primers for TCR Vbeta segments and 13 reverse primers for TCR Jbeta segments. This is the immuneACCESS table as TCRdb keeps it, with only in-frame sequences that have V and J called. A part of the clones is gone; compared with another copy, unresolved V genes explain less than half, and the rest is unexplained. This sample gives under 150,000 clones in total; 70% to 80% of them show up just once. The ten largest clonotypes hold around 2.5% of the sample. The sample comprised PBMCs. The origin of the receptors is a woman in her sixties or seventies in good health and CMV-seropositive.

The chain has TRBV4-1 and TRBJ2-7, with a tentative D call TRBD1 (5 bases). The CDR3 covers 14 residues. With 0 bases removed from V and 3 bases from J, the gap between germline ends came to 9 bases. Germline V gives CDR1 MGHRA, CDR2 YSYEKL. The CDR3 bases are TGCGCCAGCAGCCAAGAAGGCGACAGCTACGAGCAGTACTTC. Translated, it gives CASSQEGDSYEQYF.

This chain links TRBV29-1 with TRBJ1-2; TRBD1 matches at 11 bases. The length of the CDR3 is 14 residues. V was clipped by 7 bases and J by 7 bases; unmatched bases: 11. CDR1 and CDR2 (germline): SQVTM, ANQGSEA. CDR3 DNA sequence: TGCAGCGCTTCCCCGGGACAGGGGGTGGGTGGCTACACCTTC. Amino acids: CSASPGQGVGGYTF.

A single count supports this clone. The CDR3 loop is CASSLSGYNSPLHF. The CDR3 DNA follows: TGTGCCAGCAGTTTGTCGGGGTATAATTCACCCCTCCACTTT. The genes are TRBV28 and TRBJ1-6; D is unclear. V lost 3 bases, J lost 4 bases, and 7 bases lay in between. CDR3 length equals 14 residues. Germline V lookup: CDR1 MDHEN, CDR2 SYDVKM.

The rearrangement joins TRBV7-3 to TRBJ2-2; no reliable D call. The CDR3 covers 11 residues. CDR1 and CDR2 (germline): SGHTA, FQGTGA. Trimming took 8 bases from V and 2 from J, leaving 3 bases between them. The CDR3 nucleotides read TGTGCCAGCTCAAACACCGGGGAGCTGTTTTTT. This translates into CASSNTGELFF.

This chain joins TRBV19 and TRBJ2-2; 10 nucleotides agree with TRBD1. V lost 5 bases, J lost 6 bases, and 6 bases stayed unmatched. The CDR3 runs 15 residues. Looked up from germline, CDR1 is LNHDA and CDR2 is SQIVND (reference sequence). The CDR3: CASSAPGTGAGELFF. CDR3 DNA sequence: TGTGCCAGTAGTGCCCCCGGGACAGGGGCCGGGGAGCTGTTTTTT.

This clone was detected a few times. The rearrangement uses TRBV6-5 and TRBJ2-7; TRBD1 matches at 11 bases. V lost 2 bases and J lost 3; bases outside the gene matches: 3. This CDR3 comprises 15 residues. Germline CDR1 is MNHEY and CDR2 is SVGAGI. The CDR3 is CASSYRDRGFYEQYF. In DNA, the CDR3 is TGTGCCAGCAGTTACCGGGACAGGGGGTTCTACGAGCAGTACTTC.

The V and J genes are TRBV28 and TRBJ2-2, with 9 bases aligning to TRBD1. CDR1 and CDR2 (germline): MDHEN, SYDVKM. This CDR3 has 16 residues. The V gene end was trimmed by 1 base and the J gene end by 7 bases; junction bases not matched to a gene: 7. Here the CDR3 reads CASSLSGTGRVGELFF. CDR3 nucleotide sequence: TGTGCCAGCAGTTTATCGGGGACAGGGCGGGTCGGGGAGCTGTTTTTT.

The rearrangement uses TRBV5-4 and TRBJ1-2; TRBD1 is a possible D gene (6 bases). V gave up 1 base and J gave up 7 bases, with 17 bases separating them. This CDR3 region has 15 residues. From germline, CDR1 is SGHNT and CDR2 YYREEE (reference sequence). Here the CDR3 reads CASSLPFGRGFGYTF. DNA for the CDR3: TGTGCCAGCAGCTTGCCCTTCGGCAGGGGCTTTGGCTACACCTTC. Looking up the rest from reference TRBV5-4 and TRBJ1-2 gives the full variable domain: ETGVTQSPTHLIKTRGQQVTLRCSSQSGHNTVSWYQQALGQGPQFIFQYYREEENGRGNFPPRFSGLQFPNYSSELNVNALELDDSALYLCASSLPFGRGFGYTFGSGTRLTVV.

The V gene is TRBV2, the J gene TRBJ1-3, with TRBD1 as a possible D gene (6 bases). Trimming removed 3 bases at V and 8 bases at J, with 8 bases between. This CDR3 has 12 amino acids. The germline gives CDR1 SNHLY, CDR2 FYNNEI. CDR3 sequence (DNA): TGTGCCAGCAGTGACCCAGGGGACACCATATATTTT. This translates into CASSDPGDTIYF.

This rearrangement joins TRBV15 to TRBJ1-3, with D possibly being TRBD1 (5 bases). This CDR3 is 15 amino acids long. Germline CDR1 reads LNHNV; CDR2 reads YYDKDF (reference sequence). With 1 base removed from V and 0 bases from J, the gap between germline ends came to 7 bases. The CDR3 loop is CATSRGTISGNTIYF. The CDR3 DNA reads TGTGCCACCAGCAGAGGGACAATCTCTGGAAACACCATATATTTT.

The chain joins TRBV6-4 to TRBJ2-3, with D perhaps matching TRBD1 (6 bases). The germline CDR1 and CDR2 sequences are MRHNA and SNTAGT. CDR3 length equals 15 residues. V lost 2 bases and J 2 bases, leaving 11 bases between the germline ends. CDR3 nucleotide sequence: TGTGCCAGCAGTGACACTTGGGACAACACAGATACGCAGTATTTT. It specifies CASSDTWDNTDTQYF.

CDR3 sequence reads: CASSIDRGTQYF. The DNA of the CDR3 is TGTGCCAGTAGTATTGACCGCGGGACGCAGTATTTT. The genes are TRBV19 and TRBJ2-3, with D possibly TRBD2 on 5 matching bases. Per the germline V gene, CDR1 is LNHDA and CDR2 is SQIVND (reference sequence). CDR3 length: 12 amino acids. The V end was cut by 3 bases, the J end by 9 bases, with 10 bases between.

V and J are TRBV5-8 and TRBJ1-4; 10 bases are a match to TRBD1. CDR1 is SGHTS, CDR2 YDEGEE, per germline. This CDR3 spans 15 amino acids. V trimming: 4 bases; J trimming: 5 bases; junction bases outside the gene matches: 5. This CDR3 reads CASSATGQGNEKLFF. DNA for the CDR3: TGTGCCAGCAGCGCCACGGGACAGGGGAATGAAAAACTGTTTTTT.

This rearrangement joins TRBV5-6 to TRBJ2-2; D is undetermined. Germline V gives CDR1 SGHDT, CDR2 YYEEEE. Trimming cost V 4 bases and J 3 bases, with 19 bases left between them. This CDR3 is built from 17 residues. The CDR3 loop reads CASSPTPTSADTGELFF. The CDR3, as DNA: TGTGCCAGCAGCCCGACTCCTACCTCGGCGGACACCGGGGAGCTGTTTTTT.

The chain has TRBV6-5 and TRBJ2-7; TRBD2 is a possible D gene (7 bases). The CDR3 has 15 amino acids. The V end was cut by 3 bases, the J end by 3 bases, with 15 bases between. Germline V CDR1 and CDR2: MNHEY, SVGAGI. The CDR3 DNA follows: TGTGCCAGCAGTTATGGACGGGGGGCTAGCTACGAGCAGTACTTC. It codes for CASSYGRGASYEQYF.

V is TRBV7-3 and J is TRBJ2-1, with D perhaps matching TRBD2 (6 bases). Germline-derived CDR1 and CDR2 are SGHTA and FQGTGA. Trimming shortened V by 0 bases and J by 12 bases, and 18 bases separated the two germline ends. The CDR3 has 15 residues. The CDR3 protein is CASSLTKGTGDGQFF. The CDR3, as DNA: TGTGCCAGCAGCTTAACGAAAGGGACGGGGGATGGGCAGTTCTTC.

The gene calls are TRBV19 and TRBJ1-2; no firm D call. Trimming cost V 10 bases and J 0 bases, with 12 bases left between them. CDR3 size: 13 residues. Germline V gene data show CDR1 as LNHDA and CDR2 as SQIVND (reference sequence). DNA for the CDR3: TGTGCCACAAAGGAGGACTCTAACTATGGCTACACCTTC. Its translation: CATKEDSNYGYTF.

This clone came up once. The rearrangement joins TRBV6-5 to TRBJ2-7, with a possible D match to TRBD1 (5 bases). Germline V gives CDR1 MNHEY, CDR2 SVGAGI. The ends were cut back, 4 bases at V and 3 bases at J, with 13 bases in the middle. The CDR3 loop spans 14 amino acids. The CDR3 protein is CASSSARQSYEQYF. The CDR3 coding sequence is TGTGCCAGCAGTTCCGCGAGACAGAGCTACGAGCAGTACTTC.

This chain links TRBV7-9 with TRBJ1-1, with 9 bases identical to TRBD1. The V gene's germline CDR1 is SEHNR and CDR2 FQNEAQ (reference sequence). V trimming: 3 bases; J trimming: 11 bases; junction bases outside the gene matches: 4. The CDR3 has 12 residues. The CDR3 DNA follows: TGTGCCAGCAGCTTGGGACAGGGAGTGGCTTTCTTT. It codes for CASSLGQGVAFF. The entire variable domain, with the rest obtained from reference TRBV7-9 and TRBJ1-1, is as follows: DTGVSQNPRHKITKRGQNVTFRCDPISEHNRLYWYRQTLGQGPEFLTYFQNEAQLEKSRLLSDRFSAERPKGSFSTLEIQRTEQGDSAMYLCASSLGQGVAFFGQGTRLTVV.

V is TRBV2 and J is TRBJ1-6; 7 bases line up with TRBD1. The V segment lost 1 base and the J segment 10 bases; nucleotides outside the gene matches: 4. The CDR3 loop spans 14 amino acids. Germline values: CDR1 SNHLY, CDR2 FYNNEI. In DNA form, the CDR3 reads TGTGCCAGCAGTGAAGTGACAGGGAGGTCACCCCTCCACTTT. Translated: CASSEVTGRSPLHF.

The J gene is TRBJ2-7, the V gene TRBV18, with 9 bases identical to TRBD1. J lost 0 bases, V lost 1 base, and 4 bases had no gene match. In germline, CDR1 is KGHSH, CDR2 LQKENI. The length of the CDR3 is 16 residues. CDR3 sequence: CASSPQGTGSSYEQYF. In DNA form, the CDR3 reads TGTGCCAGCTCACCACAGGGGACAGGGAGCTCCTACGAGCAGTACTTC.

V is TRBV29-1 and J is TRBJ1-2; TRBD1 matches 10 bases. Looked up from germline, CDR1 is SQVTM and CDR2 is ANQGSEA. J lost 5 bases, V lost 4 bases, and 10 bases had no gene match. The CDR3 extends over 15 amino acids. The CDR3 DNA follows: TGCAGCGTTGGAACTTACCCGGGACAGGGGTATGGCTACACCTTC. It is translated as CSVGTYPGQGYGYTF. Using reference TRBV29-1 and TRBJ1-2 for the parts outside the CDR3, the full variable domain is SAVISQKPSRDICQRGTSLTIQCQVDSQVTMMFWYRQQPGQSLTLIATANQGSEATYESGFVIDKFPISRPNLTFSTLTVSNMSPEDSSIYLCSVGTYPGQGYGYTFGSGTRLTVV.